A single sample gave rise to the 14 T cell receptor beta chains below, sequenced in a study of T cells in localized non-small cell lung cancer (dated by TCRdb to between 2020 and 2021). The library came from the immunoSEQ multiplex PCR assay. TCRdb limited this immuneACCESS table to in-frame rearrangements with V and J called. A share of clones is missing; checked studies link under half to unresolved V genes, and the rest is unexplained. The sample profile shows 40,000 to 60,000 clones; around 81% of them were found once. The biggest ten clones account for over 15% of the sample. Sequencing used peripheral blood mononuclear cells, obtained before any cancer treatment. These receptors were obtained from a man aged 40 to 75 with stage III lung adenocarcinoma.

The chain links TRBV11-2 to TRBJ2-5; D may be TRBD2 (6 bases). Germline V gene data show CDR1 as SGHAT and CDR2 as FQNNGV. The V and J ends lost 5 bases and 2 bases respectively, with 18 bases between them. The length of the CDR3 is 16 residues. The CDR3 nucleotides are TGTGCCAGCAGCCTCGGGCAGGAGGGGTCTCAAGAGACCCAGTACTTC. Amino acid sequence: CASSLGQEGSQETQYF.

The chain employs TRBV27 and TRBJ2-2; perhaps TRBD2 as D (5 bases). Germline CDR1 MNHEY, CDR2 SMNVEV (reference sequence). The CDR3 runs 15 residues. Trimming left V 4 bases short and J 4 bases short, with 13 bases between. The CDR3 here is CASSYSAYPTGELFF. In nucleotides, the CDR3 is TGTGCCAGCAGTTATAGCGCTTATCCCACCGGGGAGCTGTTTTTT.

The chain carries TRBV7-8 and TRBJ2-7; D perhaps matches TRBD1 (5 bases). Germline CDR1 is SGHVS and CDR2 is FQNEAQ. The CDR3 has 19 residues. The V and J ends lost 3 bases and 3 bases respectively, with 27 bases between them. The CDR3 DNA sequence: TGTGCCAGCAGCTTCGACGCCAGGGTAACAGGCAGCGAACTCTACGAGCAGTACTTC. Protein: CASSFDARVTGSELYEQYF.

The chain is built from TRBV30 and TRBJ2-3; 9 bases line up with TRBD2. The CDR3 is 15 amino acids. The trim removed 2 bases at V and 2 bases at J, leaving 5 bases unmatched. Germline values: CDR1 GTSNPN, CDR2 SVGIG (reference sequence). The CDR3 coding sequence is TGTGCCTGGAGTACCAGCGGGGGGCCCACAGATACGCAGTATTTT. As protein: CAWSTSGGPTDTQYF.

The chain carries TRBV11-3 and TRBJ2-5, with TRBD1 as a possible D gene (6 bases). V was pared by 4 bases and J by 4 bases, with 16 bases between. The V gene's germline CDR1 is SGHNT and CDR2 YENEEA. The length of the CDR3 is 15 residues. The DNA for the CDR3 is TGTGCCAGCAGCTATGGGGGCGGGTCGTTAGAGACCCAGTACTTC. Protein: CASSYGGGSLETQYF.

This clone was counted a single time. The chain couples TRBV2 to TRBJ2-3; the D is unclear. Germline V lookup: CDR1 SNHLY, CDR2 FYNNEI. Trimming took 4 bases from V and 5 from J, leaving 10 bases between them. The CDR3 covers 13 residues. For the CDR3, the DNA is TGTGCCAGCAGTGGTAGCTTCTTAGATACGCAGTATTTT. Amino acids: CASSGSFLDTQYF.

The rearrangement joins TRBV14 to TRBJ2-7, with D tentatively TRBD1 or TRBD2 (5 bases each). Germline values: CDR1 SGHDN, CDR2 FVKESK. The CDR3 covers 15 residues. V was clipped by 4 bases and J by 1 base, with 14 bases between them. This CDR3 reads CASSPGHSPSYEQYF. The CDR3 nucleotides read TGTGCCAGCAGCCCGGGGCATTCTCCGTCCTACGAGCAGTACTTC.

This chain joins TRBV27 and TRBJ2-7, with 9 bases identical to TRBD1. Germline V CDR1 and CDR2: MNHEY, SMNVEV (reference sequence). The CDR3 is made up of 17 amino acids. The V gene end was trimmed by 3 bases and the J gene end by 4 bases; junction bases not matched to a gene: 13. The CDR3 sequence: CASSFYPPGTGIYEQYF. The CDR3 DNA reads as TGTGCCAGCAGTTTCTACCCTCCTGGGACAGGGATATACGAGCAGTACTTC.

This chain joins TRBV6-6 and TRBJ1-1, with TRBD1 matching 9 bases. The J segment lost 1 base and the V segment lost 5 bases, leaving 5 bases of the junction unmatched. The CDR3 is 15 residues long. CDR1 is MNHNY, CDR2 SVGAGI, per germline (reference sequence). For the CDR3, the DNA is TGTGCCAGCAGTAACCCGGGACAGGGGAACACTGAAGCTTTCTTT. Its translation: CASSNPGQGNTEAFF.

The CDR3, as DNA: TGTGCCAGCAGCGGACACCGGGACGGAGGAACAGAGACCCAGTACTTC. The encoded protein is CASSGHRDGGTETQYF. This chain uses TRBV7-2 with TRBJ2-5, with D perhaps TRBD1 or TRBD2 (5 bases each). V lost 5 bases, J lost 4 bases, and 20 bases lay in between. Germline V CDR1 and CDR2: SGHTA, FQGNSA. The CDR3 is made up of 16 amino acids. Together with reference TRBV7-2 and TRBJ2-5, the CDR3 gives the full variable domain: GAGVSQSPSNKVTEKGKDVELRCDPISGHTALYWYRQSLGQGLEFLIYFQGNSAPDKSGLPSDRFSAERTGGSVSTLTIQRTQQEDSAVYLCASSGHRDGGTETQYFGPGTRLLVL.

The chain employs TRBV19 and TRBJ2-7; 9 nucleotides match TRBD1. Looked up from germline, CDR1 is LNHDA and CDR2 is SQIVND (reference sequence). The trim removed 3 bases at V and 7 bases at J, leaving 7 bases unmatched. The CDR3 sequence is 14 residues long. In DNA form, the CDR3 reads TGTGCCAGTAGTATTGGGACAGGGAGCAGGGAGCAGTACTTC. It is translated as CASSIGTGSREQYF.

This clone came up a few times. DNA for the CDR3: TGTGCCAGCACCAGCGGGGTTGTTGGCACCGGGGAGCTGTTTTTT. It is translated as CASTSGVVGTGELFF. This chain links TRBV6-1 with TRBJ2-2, with TRBD2 identical over 7 bases. Trimming removed 7 bases from V and 4 bases from J; junction bases left unmatched: 9. The CDR3 runs 15 residues. Germline CDR1 and CDR2: MNHNS and SASEGT.

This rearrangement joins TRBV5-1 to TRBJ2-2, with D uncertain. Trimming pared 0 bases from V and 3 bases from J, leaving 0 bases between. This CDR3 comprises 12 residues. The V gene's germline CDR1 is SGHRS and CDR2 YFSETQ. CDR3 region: CASSLDTGELFF. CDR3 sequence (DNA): TGCGCCAGCAGCTTGGACACCGGGGAGCTGTTTTTT.

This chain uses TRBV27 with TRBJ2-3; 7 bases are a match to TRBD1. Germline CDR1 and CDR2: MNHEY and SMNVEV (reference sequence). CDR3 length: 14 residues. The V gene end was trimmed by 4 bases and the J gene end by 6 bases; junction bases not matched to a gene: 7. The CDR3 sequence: CASSSQGLADTQYF. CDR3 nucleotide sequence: TGTGCCAGCAGTTCACAGGGGCTGGCGGATACGCAGTATTTT.